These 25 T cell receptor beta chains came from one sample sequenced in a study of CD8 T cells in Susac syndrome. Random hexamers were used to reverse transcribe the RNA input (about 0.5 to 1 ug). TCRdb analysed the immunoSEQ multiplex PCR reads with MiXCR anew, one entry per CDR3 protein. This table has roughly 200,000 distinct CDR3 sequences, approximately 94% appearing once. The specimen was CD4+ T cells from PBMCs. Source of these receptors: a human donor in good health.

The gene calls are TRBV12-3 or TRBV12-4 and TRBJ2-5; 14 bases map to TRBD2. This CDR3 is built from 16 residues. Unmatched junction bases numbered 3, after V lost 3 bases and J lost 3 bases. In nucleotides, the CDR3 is TGTGCCAGCAGTTTGGGACTAGCGGGAGCAGAAGAGACCCAGTACTTC. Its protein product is CASSLGLAGAEETQYF.

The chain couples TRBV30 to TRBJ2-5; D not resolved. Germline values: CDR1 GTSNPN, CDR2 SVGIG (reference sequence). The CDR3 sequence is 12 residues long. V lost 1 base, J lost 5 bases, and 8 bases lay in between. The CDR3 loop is CAWSATAETQYF. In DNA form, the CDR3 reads TGTGCCTGGAGTGCTACAGCTGAGACCCAGTACTTC.

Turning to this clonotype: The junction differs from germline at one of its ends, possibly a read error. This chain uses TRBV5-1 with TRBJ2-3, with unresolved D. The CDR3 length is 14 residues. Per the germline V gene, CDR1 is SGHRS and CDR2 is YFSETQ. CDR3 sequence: CASSLSGSTDTQYF. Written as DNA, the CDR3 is TGTGCCAGCAGTTTATCCGGGAGCACAGATACGCAGTATTTT.

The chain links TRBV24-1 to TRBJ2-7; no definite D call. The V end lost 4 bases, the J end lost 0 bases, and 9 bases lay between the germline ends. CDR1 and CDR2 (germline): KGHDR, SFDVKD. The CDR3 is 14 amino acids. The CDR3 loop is CATSDGRSSYEQYF. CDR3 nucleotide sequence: TGTGCCACCAGTGACGGCAGAAGCTCCTACGAGCAGTACTTC.

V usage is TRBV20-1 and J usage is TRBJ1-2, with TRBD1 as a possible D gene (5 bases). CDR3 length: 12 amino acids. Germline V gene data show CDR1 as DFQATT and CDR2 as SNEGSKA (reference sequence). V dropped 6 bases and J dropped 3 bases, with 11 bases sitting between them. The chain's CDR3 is CSAGTEYYGYTF. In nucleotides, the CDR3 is TGCAGTGCGGGGACTGAGTACTATGGCTACACCTTC.

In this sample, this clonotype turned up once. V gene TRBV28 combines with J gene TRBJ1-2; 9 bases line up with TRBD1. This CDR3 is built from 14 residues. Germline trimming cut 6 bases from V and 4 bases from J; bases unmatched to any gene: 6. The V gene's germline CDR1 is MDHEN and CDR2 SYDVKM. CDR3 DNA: TGTGCCAGCAGCACCACAGGGGGCGTCTATGGCTACACCTTC. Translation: CASSTTGGVYGYTF.

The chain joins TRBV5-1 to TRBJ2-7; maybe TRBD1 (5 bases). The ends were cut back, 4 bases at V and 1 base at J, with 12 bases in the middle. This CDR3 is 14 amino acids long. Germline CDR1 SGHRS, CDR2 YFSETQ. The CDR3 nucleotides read TGCGCCAGCAGCGGCACGACAGTATCCTACGAGCAGTACTTC. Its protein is CASSGTTVSYEQYF.

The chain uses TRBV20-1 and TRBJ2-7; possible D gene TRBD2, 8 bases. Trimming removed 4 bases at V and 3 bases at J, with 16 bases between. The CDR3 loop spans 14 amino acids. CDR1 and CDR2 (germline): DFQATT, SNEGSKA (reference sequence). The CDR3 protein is CSAMRDSGGYEQYF. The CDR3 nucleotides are TGCAGTGCTATGAGGGACAGCGGGGGCTACGAGCAGTACTTC.

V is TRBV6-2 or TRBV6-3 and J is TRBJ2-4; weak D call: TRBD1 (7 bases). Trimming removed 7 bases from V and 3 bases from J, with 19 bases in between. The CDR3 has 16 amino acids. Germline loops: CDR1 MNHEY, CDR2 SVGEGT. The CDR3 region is CASNRRGQEDKNIQYF. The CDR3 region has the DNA TGTGCCAGCAACCGGAGGGGGCAGGAGGACAAAAACATTCAGTACTTC.

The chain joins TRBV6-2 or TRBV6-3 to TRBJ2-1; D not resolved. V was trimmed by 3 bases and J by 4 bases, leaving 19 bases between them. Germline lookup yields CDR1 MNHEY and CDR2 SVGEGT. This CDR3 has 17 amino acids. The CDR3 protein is CASSYSGRSTLYNEQFF. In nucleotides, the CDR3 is TGTGCCAGCAGTTATTCTGGAAGGTCTACCCTTTACAATGAGCAGTTCTTC.

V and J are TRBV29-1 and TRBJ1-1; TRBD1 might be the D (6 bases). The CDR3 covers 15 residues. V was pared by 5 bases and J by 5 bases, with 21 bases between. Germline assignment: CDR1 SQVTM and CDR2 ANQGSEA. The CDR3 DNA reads TGCAGCGTTCAACCCGGGACACTTTTGGGGACTGAAGCTTTCTTT. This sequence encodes CSVQPGTLLGTEAFF.

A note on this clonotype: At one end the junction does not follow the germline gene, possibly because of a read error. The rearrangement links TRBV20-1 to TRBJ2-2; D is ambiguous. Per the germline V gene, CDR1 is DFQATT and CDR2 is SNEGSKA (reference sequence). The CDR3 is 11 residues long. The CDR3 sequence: CSATKTGELFF. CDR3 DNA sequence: TGCAGTGCTACGAAGACCGGGGAGCTGTTTTTT.

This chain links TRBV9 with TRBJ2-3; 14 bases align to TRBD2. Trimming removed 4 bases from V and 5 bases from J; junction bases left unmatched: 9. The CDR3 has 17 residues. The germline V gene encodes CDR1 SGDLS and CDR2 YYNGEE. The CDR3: CASSPRLAGGLRDTQYF. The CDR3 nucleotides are TGTGCCAGCAGCCCAAGACTAGCGGGAGGGTTGAGAGATACGCAGTATTTT. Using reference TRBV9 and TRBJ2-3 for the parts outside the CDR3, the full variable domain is DSGVTQTPKHLITATGQRVTLRCSPRSGDLSVYWYQQSLDQGLQFLIQYYNGEERAKGNILERFSAQQFPDLHSELNLSSLELGDSALYFCASSPRLAGGLRDTQYFGPGTRLTVL.

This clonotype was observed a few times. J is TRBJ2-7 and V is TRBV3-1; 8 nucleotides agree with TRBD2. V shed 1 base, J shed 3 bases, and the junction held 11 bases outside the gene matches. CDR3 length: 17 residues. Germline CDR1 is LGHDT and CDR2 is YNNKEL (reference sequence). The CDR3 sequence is CASSQGVLAAANYEQYF. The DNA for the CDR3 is TGTGCCAGCAGCCAAGGCGTACTAGCGGCCGCTAACTACGAGCAGTACTTC.

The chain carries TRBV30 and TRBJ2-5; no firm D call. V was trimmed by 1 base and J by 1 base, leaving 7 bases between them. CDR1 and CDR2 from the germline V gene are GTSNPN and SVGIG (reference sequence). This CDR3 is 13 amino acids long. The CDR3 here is CAWSAQFQETQYF. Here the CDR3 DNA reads TGTGCCTGGAGTGCACAATTCCAAGAGACCCAGTACTTC.

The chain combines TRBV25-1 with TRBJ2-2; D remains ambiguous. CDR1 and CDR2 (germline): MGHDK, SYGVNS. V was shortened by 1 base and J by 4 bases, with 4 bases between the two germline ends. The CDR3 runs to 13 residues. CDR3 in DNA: TGTGCCAGCAGTGAATGGGCCACCGGGGAGCTGTTTTTT. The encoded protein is CASSEWATGELFF.

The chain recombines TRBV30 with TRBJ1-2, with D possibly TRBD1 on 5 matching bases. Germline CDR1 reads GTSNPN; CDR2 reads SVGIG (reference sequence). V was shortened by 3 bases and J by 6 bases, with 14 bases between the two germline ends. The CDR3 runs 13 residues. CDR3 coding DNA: TGTGCCTGGAGAGAACTGGAGACAGATGGCTACACCTTC. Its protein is CAWRELETDGYTF.

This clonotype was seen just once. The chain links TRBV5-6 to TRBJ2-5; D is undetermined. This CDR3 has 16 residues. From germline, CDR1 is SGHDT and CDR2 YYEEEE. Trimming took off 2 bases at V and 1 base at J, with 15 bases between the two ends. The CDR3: CASSFQRTVGQETQYF. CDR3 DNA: TGTGCCAGCAGCTTTCAGAGAACGGTTGGCCAAGAGACCCAGTACTTC. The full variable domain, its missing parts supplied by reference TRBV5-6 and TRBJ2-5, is DAGVTQSPTHLIKTRGQQVTLRCSPKSGHDTVSWYQQALGQGPQFIFQYYEEEERQRGNFPDRFSGHQFPNYSSELNVNALLLGDSALYLCASSFQRTVGQETQYFGPGTRLLVL.

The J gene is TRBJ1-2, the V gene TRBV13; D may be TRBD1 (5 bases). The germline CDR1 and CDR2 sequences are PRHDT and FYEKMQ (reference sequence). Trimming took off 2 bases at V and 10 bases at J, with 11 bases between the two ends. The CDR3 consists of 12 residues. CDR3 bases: TGTGCCAGCAGCTTACAAAGGGGCCCCTACACCTTC. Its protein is CASSLQRGPYTF.

The CDR3 sequence: CAWSIRGQGRIGELFF. For the CDR3, the DNA is TGTGCCTGGAGTATTAGGGGACAGGGGAGGATCGGGGAGCTGTTTTTT. This rearrangement joins TRBV30 to TRBJ2-2; the match to TRBD1 covers 10 bases. Unmatched junction bases numbered 10, after V lost 2 bases and J lost 7 bases. The CDR3 extends over 16 amino acids. CDR1 and CDR2 (germline): GTSNPN, SVGIG (reference sequence).

CDR3 DNA sequence: TGCAGTGCTAGATCCACGTCGGGACAGGGACCTCCTACTAACTATGGCTACACCTTC. Translation: CSARSTSGQGPPTNYGYTF. This chain connects TRBV20-1 to TRBJ1-2; TRBD1 aligns across 9 bases. Germline V gene sequence: CDR1 DFQATT, CDR2 SNEGSKA (reference sequence). CDR3 length equals 19 residues. With V trimmed by 2 bases and J by 0 bases, 16 bases remained unmatched.

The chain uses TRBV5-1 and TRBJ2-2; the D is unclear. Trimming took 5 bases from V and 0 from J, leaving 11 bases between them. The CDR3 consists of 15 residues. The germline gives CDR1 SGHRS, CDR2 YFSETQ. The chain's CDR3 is CASRGGSSNTGELFF. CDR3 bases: TGCGCCAGCAGAGGTGGCAGTTCGAACACCGGGGAGCTGTTTTTT.

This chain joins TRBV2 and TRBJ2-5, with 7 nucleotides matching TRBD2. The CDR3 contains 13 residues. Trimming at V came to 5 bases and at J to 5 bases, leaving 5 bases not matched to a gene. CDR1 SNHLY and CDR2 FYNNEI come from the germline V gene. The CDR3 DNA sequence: TGTGCCAGCAGTCCGCGGGAGAGGGAGACCCAGTACTTC. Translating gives CASSPRERETQYF. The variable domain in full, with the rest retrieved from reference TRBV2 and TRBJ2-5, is EPEVTQTPSHQVTQMGQEVILRCVPISNHLYFYWYRQILGQKVEFLVSFYNNEISEKSEIFDDQFSVERPDGSNFTLKIRSTKLEDSAMYFCASSPRERETQYFGPGTRLLVL.

The CDR3 DNA reads TGCAGCGTTGATGAGGGGGTGCTCTCTGGGGCCAACGTCCTGACTTTC. Its protein product is CSVDEGVLSGANVLTF. The gene calls are TRBV29-1 and TRBJ2-6, with D maybe TRBD1 (6 bases). Trimming left V 3 bases short and J 0 bases short, with 12 bases between. Germline loops: CDR1 SQVTM, CDR2 ANQGSEA. This CDR3 has 16 residues. Full variable domain (remainder filled in from reference TRBV29-1 and TRBJ2-6): SAVISQKPSRDICQRGTSLTIQCQVDSQVTMMFWYRQQPGQSLTLIATANQGSEATYESGFVIDKFPISRPNLTFSTLTVSNMSPEDSSIYLCSVDEGVLSGANVLTFGAGSRLTVL.

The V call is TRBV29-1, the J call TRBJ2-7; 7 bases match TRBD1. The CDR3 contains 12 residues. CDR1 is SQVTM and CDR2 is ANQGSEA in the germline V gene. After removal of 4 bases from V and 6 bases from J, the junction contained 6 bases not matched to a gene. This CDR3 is CSVGQGHSEQYF. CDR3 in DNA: TGCAGCGTTGGACAGGGTCACTCCGAGCAGTACTTC.